This TCR beta chain was obtained from a study of shared clonotypes between healthy human individuals. The CDR3 length is 17 residues. The trim removed 4 bases at V and 4 bases at J, leaving 13 bases unmatched. Germline CDR1 MDHEN, CDR2 SYDVKM. Clones were sequenced by immunoSEQ multiplex PCR, and TCRdb holds only the in-frame ones, with some missing. The sample records approximately 980,000 clones, about three quarters being singletons. The material sequenced was memory CD4+ T cells sorted from blood. Subset of the sample: CD45RA-negative fraction. This TCR was recovered from a man in his late teens or twenties in good health. This sequence joins TRBV28 and TRBJ2-3; 8 nucleotides agree with TRBD1. The CDR3 nucleotides read TGTGCCAGCAGTTCCTCCCTTGGGAGACAGGGGTCAGATACGCAGTATTTT. It encodes CASSSSLGRQGSDTQYF.